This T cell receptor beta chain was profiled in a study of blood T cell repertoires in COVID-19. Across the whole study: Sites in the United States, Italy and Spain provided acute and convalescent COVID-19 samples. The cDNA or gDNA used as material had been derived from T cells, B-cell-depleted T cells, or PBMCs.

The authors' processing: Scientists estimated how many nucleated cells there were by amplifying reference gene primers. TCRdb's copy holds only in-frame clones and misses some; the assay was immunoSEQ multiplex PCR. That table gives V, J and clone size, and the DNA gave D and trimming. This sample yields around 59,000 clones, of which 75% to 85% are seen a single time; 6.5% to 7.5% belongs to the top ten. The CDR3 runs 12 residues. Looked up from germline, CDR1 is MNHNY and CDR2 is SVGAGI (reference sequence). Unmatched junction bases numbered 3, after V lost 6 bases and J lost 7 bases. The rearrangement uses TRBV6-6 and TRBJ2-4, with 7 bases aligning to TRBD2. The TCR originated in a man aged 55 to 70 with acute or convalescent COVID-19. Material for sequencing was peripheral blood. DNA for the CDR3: TGTGCCAGCAGCGGACTAGTCAACATTCAGTACTTC. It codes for CASSGLVNIQYF.